Below, 27 T cell receptor beta chains from the same sample are listed, as sequenced in a study of OX40 agonist ivuxolimab in advanced cancers. Sequenced by immunoSEQ multiplex PCR; TCRdb stores in-frame clones only, minus some. The data hold some 65,000 clones, with 75% to 90% observed a single time. The material sequenced was CD4+ or CD8+ T cells sorted from blood, taken in a trial of the OX40 agonist ivuxolimab. Receptors originate from an adult with an advanced solid tumor such as melanoma, head and neck, liver or kidney cancer.

This clone appeared a few times. The chain links TRBV5-1 to TRBJ1-5, with TRBD1 matching 8 bases. The CDR3 has 15 amino acids. V trimming: 4 bases; J trimming: 4 bases; junction bases outside the gene matches: 7. Germline V gene lookup returns CDR1 SGHRS and CDR2 YFSETQ. CDR3 sequence: CASSNRDRLNQPQHF. CDR3 DNA: TGCGCCAGCAGCAACCGGGACAGGCTGAATCAGCCCCAGCATTTT.

V usage is TRBV7-9 and J usage is TRBJ1-5, with D hard to call. V was shortened by 2 bases and J by 1 base, with 6 bases between the two germline ends. The CDR3 is made up of 14 amino acids. Germline CDR1 and CDR2: SEHNR and FQNEAQ (reference sequence). The CDR3 region is CASSLKGSNQPQHF. The CDR3 region has the DNA TGTGCCAGCAGCTTAAAAGGCAGCAATCAGCCCCAGCATTTT.

V usage is TRBV6-1 and J usage is TRBJ2-2; 8 bases map to TRBD1. The CDR3 loop spans 15 amino acids. Germline V gene lookup returns CDR1 MNHNS and CDR2 SASEGT. The V gene end was trimmed by 5 bases and the J gene end by 1 base; junction bases not matched to a gene: 3. CDR3 DNA sequence: TGTGCCAGCAGTCTAACAGGGGGGAACACCGGGGAGCTGTTTTTT. This translates into CASSLTGGNTGELFF.

The CDR3 protein is CASSFWDGNQPQHF. CDR3 nucleotide sequence: TGTGCCAGCAGCTTCTGGGACGGCAATCAGCCCCAGCATTTT. This chain connects TRBV7-3 to TRBJ1-5; D perhaps matches TRBD1 (5 bases). Trimming pared 3 bases from V and 2 bases from J, leaving 8 bases between. This CDR3 comprises 14 residues. The germline gives CDR1 SGHTA, CDR2 FQGTGA.

The chain carries TRBV5-1 and TRBJ1-6; the D is unclear. Germline CDR1 and CDR2: SGHRS and YFSETQ. Deletions cut 4 bases from V and 6 bases from J, with 8 bases between. The CDR3 length is 13 residues. The CDR3 DNA reads TGCGCCAGCAGCCTAGGGCCTAATTCACCCCTCCACTTT. Translating gives CASSLGPNSPLHF.

The chain employs TRBV27 and TRBJ2-4; 7 positions agree with TRBD1. Germline-derived CDR1 and CDR2 are MNHEY and SMNVEV (reference sequence). The CDR3 runs 15 residues. V was clipped by 2 bases and J by 1 base; unmatched bases: 2. CDR3 sequence reads: CASSLQQGAKNIQYF. CDR3 in DNA: TGTGCCAGCAGTTTACAACAGGGGGCCAAAAACATTCAGTACTTC.

The chain couples TRBV29-1 to TRBJ2-7; 9 bases match TRBD1. This CDR3 comprises 14 residues. J gave up 2 bases and V 3 bases, and 5 bases lay outside the gene matches. The V gene's germline CDR1 is SQVTM and CDR2 ANQGSEA. CDR3 region: CSVDFGTGTYEQYF. In DNA form, the CDR3 reads TGCAGCGTTGATTTCGGGACAGGGACCTACGAGCAGTACTTC.

The V and J genes are TRBV28 and TRBJ2-5; 13 bases match TRBD2. The CDR3 length is 17 residues. V dropped 3 bases and J dropped 4; count of bases not matched to a gene: 8. Looked up from germline, CDR1 is MDHEN and CDR2 is SYDVKM. CDR3 sequence reads: CASSFRGLAGAGETQYF. CDR3 coding DNA: TGTGCCAGCAGTTTCCGAGGACTAGCGGGAGCGGGAGAGACCCAGTACTTC. Full variable domain (outside the CDR3, taken from reference TRBV28 and TRBJ2-5): DVKVTQSSRYLVKRTGEKVFLECVQDMDHENMFWYRQDPGLGLRLIYFSYDVKMKEKGDIPEGYSVSREKKERFSLILESASTNQTSMYLCASSFRGLAGAGETQYFGPGTRLLVL.

The V gene is TRBV30, the J gene TRBJ2-2; 7 bases fit TRBD1. Looked up from germline, CDR1 is GTSNPN and CDR2 is SVGIG (reference sequence). The CDR3 is 13 amino acids. The V and J ends lost 5 bases and 5 bases, in that order; junction bases with no gene match: 5. The CDR3 reads CAWARQGTGELFF. CDR3 coding DNA: TGTGCCTGGGCTCGACAGGGAACCGGGGAGCTGTTTTTT.

Comments on this clone: The junction departs from germline at one end; a sequencing error may be responsible. V gene TRBV5-7 combines with J gene TRBJ1-1, with D perhaps matching TRBD1 (5 bases). TRBV5-7 is sorted into the ORF group, with uncertain function. The CDR3 is made up of 12 amino acids. The CDR3: CRSGTWTAEAFF. The CDR3 bases are TGCCGGAGTGGGACGTGGACCGCTGAAGCTTTCTTT.

The gene calls are TRBV9 and TRBJ2-2, with 8 bases matching TRBD2. Per germline, CDR1 SGDLS and CDR2 YYNGEE. The CDR3 covers 16 residues. The ends lost 4 bases at V and 7 bases at J; junction bases unmatched: 12. CDR3 region: CASSSRREGLNGELFF. The CDR3 nucleotides are TGTGCCAGCAGCTCTCGTCGGGAGGGCCTAAACGGGGAGCTGTTTTTT.

This chain's CDR3 is CASSLETRVGRAAYNEQFF. The CDR3 DNA reads TGTGCCAGCAGCTTAGAGACCAGGGTTGGGAGGGCCGCCTACAATGAGCAGTTCTTC. The chain recombines TRBV7-9 with TRBJ2-1; 7 bases map to TRBD2. The CDR3 has 19 amino acids. The germline CDR1 and CDR2 sequences are SEHNR and FQNEAQ (reference sequence). The V and J ends lost 1 base and 2 bases, in that order; junction bases with no gene match: 14.

In this sample, this clone turned up once. The chain's CDR3 is CASSLLAGGTDTQYF. The CDR3 DNA follows: TGTGCCAGCAGTTTGTTAGCGGGGGGAACAGATACGCAGTATTTT. The V and J genes are TRBV27 and TRBJ2-3; 10 nucleotides match TRBD2. V lost 3 bases to trimming and J lost 3 bases; unmatched junction nucleotides: 3. Germline loops: CDR1 MNHEY, CDR2 SMNVEV (reference sequence). This CDR3 has 15 residues.

V usage is TRBV27 and J usage is TRBJ2-7; tentative D call: TRBD2 (5 bases). CDR3 length: 12 residues. The germline V gene encodes CDR1 MNHEY and CDR2 SMNVEV (reference sequence). Trimming cost V 6 bases and J 6 bases, with 12 bases left between them. Here the CDR3 reads CASSPRRGEQYF. The CDR3, as DNA: TGTGCCAGCAGCCCACGCCGGGGCGAGCAGTACTTC.

This clone was observed a handful of times. The chain employs TRBV4-1 and TRBJ1-6; the D is unclear. Trimming stripped 0 bases from V and 10 bases from J, with 16 bases between. The CDR3 is 16 residues long. Germline V gene sequence: CDR1 MGHRA, CDR2 YSYEKL. The CDR3 sequence: CASSQEVGVLGSPLHF. In nucleotides, the CDR3 is TGCGCCAGCAGCCAAGAAGTTGGGGTCCTAGGGTCACCCCTCCACTTT.

The chain has TRBV7-8 and TRBJ2-2, with D perhaps TRBD1 (5 bases). This CDR3 is built from 15 residues. Germline CDR1 is SGHVS and CDR2 is FQNEAQ. V gave up 1 base and J gave up 3 bases, with 9 bases separating them. Here the CDR3 DNA reads TGTGCCAGCAGCTTAGGGGGCAGGGACACCGGGGAGCTGTTTTTT. Protein: CASSLGGRDTGELFF.

This clone was counted once. V usage is TRBV5-4 and J usage is TRBJ1-1; no clear D gene. V was trimmed by 5 bases and J by 1 base, leaving 6 bases between them. From germline, CDR1 is SGHNT and CDR2 YYREEE (reference sequence). The CDR3 consists of 12 residues. The CDR3 DNA is TGTGCCAGCAGGAATCGGAACACTGAAGCTTTCTTT. It is translated as CASRNRNTEAFF.

This clone has a single count. The chain has TRBV4-1 and TRBJ2-7; 12 bases match TRBD2. Germline CDR1 reads MGHRA; CDR2 reads YSYEKL. The CDR3 consists of 15 residues. Trimming at V came to 4 bases and at J to 6 bases, leaving 7 bases not matched to a gene. The chain's CDR3 is CASSPLAGGPAEQYF. In nucleotides, the CDR3 is TGCGCCAGCAGCCCGCTAGCGGGAGGGCCCGCCGAGCAGTACTTC.

The rearrangement joins TRBV6-5 to TRBJ1-5; 7 nucleotides line up with TRBD1. CDR1 MNHEY and CDR2 SVGAGI come from the germline V gene. Trimming at V came to 6 bases and at J to 9 bases, leaving 14 bases not matched to a gene. The CDR3 totals 15 residues. The CDR3 protein is CASSRSEGARWPQHF. DNA for the CDR3: TGTGCCAGCAGCCGCTCTGAGGGGGCTCGATGGCCCCAGCATTTT.

The rearrangement links TRBV19 to TRBJ2-7; the match to TRBD2 covers 8 bases. Losses at the gene ends were 3 bases for V and 6 bases for J; bases not matched to a gene: 7. Germline V gene data show CDR1 as LNHDA and CDR2 as SQIVND (reference sequence). The CDR3 is 14 residues long. The CDR3 protein is CASSIGSGVTEQYF. DNA for the CDR3: TGTGCCAGTAGTATTGGTAGCGGGGTTACCGAGCAGTACTTC. Combining the CDR3 with reference TRBV19 and TRBJ2-7 gives the whole variable domain DGGITQSPKYLFRKEGQNVTLSCEQNLNHDAMYWYRQDPGQGLRLIYYSQIVNDFQKGDIAEGYSVSREKKESFPLTVTSAQKNPTAFYLCASSIGSGVTEQYFGPGTRLTVT.

This rearrangement joins TRBV7-9 to TRBJ2-5; D is possibly TRBD2 (6 bases). This CDR3 spans 14 amino acids. Per germline, CDR1 SEHNR and CDR2 FQNEAQ (reference sequence). V was shortened by 4 bases and J by 9 bases, with 18 bases between the two germline ends. DNA for the CDR3: TGTGCCAGCAGCTATTACCGGGGCCCGGGGGCCCAGTACTTC. Translating it yields CASSYYRGPGAQYF.

The chain joins TRBV7-8 to TRBJ2-7, with TRBD1 matching over 8 bases. The V segment lost 5 bases and the J segment 2 bases; nucleotides outside the gene matches: 8. The CDR3 sequence is 15 residues long. The germline V gene encodes CDR1 SGHVS and CDR2 FQNEAQ. The CDR3: CASSPPGQAPYEQYF. For the CDR3, the DNA is TGTGCCAGCAGCCCACCGGGACAGGCTCCCTACGAGCAGTACTTC.

V usage is TRBV10-3 and J usage is TRBJ1-1, with a tentative D call TRBD1 (5 bases). Trimming cost V 0 bases and J 6 bases, with 17 bases left between them. Germline loops: CDR1 ENHRY, CDR2 SYGVKD. This CDR3 spans 16 amino acids. This CDR3 is CAISESTLGVRAEAFF. The CDR3 DNA is TGTGCCATCAGTGAGTCGACTCTGGGGGTGCGGGCTGAAGCTTTCTTT.

This clone was observed once. This sequence joins TRBV2 and TRBJ1-2; unclear D gene. The V gene's germline CDR1 is SNHLY and CDR2 FYNNEI. The CDR3 sequence is 13 residues long. Trimming pared 7 bases from V and 0 bases from J, leaving 9 bases between. The CDR3 coding sequence is TGTGCCAGCAATCCGGCAGCTAACTATGGCTACACCTTC. Translated, it gives CASNPAANYGYTF.

This chain links TRBV27 with TRBJ1-1, with D unclear. This CDR3 is built from 14 residues. V was shortened by 2 bases and J by 3 bases, with 10 bases between the two germline ends. The germline V gene has CDR1 MNHEY and CDR2 SMNVEV (reference sequence). CDR3 nucleotides: TGTGCCAGCAGTTTAAGTAGCCGGTACACTGAAGCTTTCTTT. It specifies CASSLSSRYTEAFF.

The chain recombines TRBV27 with TRBJ2-7, with 9 bases lining up with TRBD1. The length of the CDR3 is 16 residues. The junction had 10 bases not matched to a gene; V was cut back by 0 bases and J by 7 bases. CDR1 is MNHEY, CDR2 SMNVEV, per germline (reference sequence). The CDR3 sequence: CASSLSWTGALNEQYF. CDR3 nucleotide sequence: TGTGCCAGCAGTTTATCCTGGACAGGGGCACTGAATGAGCAGTACTTC.

The V and J genes are TRBV2 and TRBJ2-1; 8 nucleotides align to TRBD2. The V and J ends lost 6 bases and 1 base, in that order; junction bases with no gene match: 5. This CDR3 spans 15 amino acids. The germline CDR1 and CDR2 sequences are SNHLY and FYNNEI. DNA of the CDR3: TGTGCCAGCAGACTAGCGGCTGGATCCTACAATGAGCAGTTCTTC. It yields the protein CASRLAAGSYNEQFF. The full variable domain, rest sourced from reference TRBV2 and TRBJ2-1, is EPEVTQTPSHQVTQMGQEVILRCVPISNHLYFYWYRQILGQKVEFLVSFYNNEISEKSEIFDDQFSVERPDGSNFTLKIRSTKLEDSAMYFCASRLAAGSYNEQFFGPGTRLTVL.